The 21 T cell receptor beta chains below all came from one sample that was sequenced in a study of T cells in Graves' hyperthyroidism and ophthalmopathy. It was RNA transcripts that yielded the amplified TCR beta CDR3 regions. The TCR CDR3 first-round RT-PCR relied on the HTBI primer set. TCRdb reprocessed the multiplex PCR reads with MiXCR, giving one entry per CDR3 protein. Of about 640,000 distinct CDR3 sequences in the sample, around 20% are singletons; the top ten hold 30% to 40%. The sequenced sample was blood. The source is a man under 40 with Graves' ophthalmopathy.

The chain has TRBV10-2 and TRBJ1-1; 11 nucleotides align to TRBD1. CDR3 length: 15 residues. Losses at the gene ends were 6 bases for V and 1 base for J; bases not matched to a gene: 4. Germline CDR1 WSHSY, CDR2 SAAADI. CDR3 residues: CASRGTGGKNTEAFF. In nucleotides, the CDR3 is TGCGCCAGCAGAGGGACAGGGGGGAAGAACACTGAAGCTTTCTTT.

This clonotype was observed a few times. This sequence joins TRBV5-1 and TRBJ1-2; 9 positions agree with TRBD1. The CDR3 length is 14 residues. Germline CDR1 reads SGHRS; CDR2 reads YFSETQ. The V gene end was trimmed by 4 bases and the J gene end by 8 bases; junction bases not matched to a gene: 9. The DNA for the CDR3 is TGCGCCAGCAGCCCGAACAGGGGGCAGGGAGGCTACACCTTC. It is translated as CASSPNRGQGGYTF. Using reference TRBV5-1 and TRBJ1-2 for the parts outside the CDR3, the full variable domain is KAGVTQTPRYLIKTRGQQVTLSCSPISGHRSVSWYQQTPGQGLQFLFEYFSETQRNKGNFPGRFSGRQFSNSRSEMNVSTLELGDSALYLCASSPNRGQGGYTFGSGTRLTVV.

This clonotype was observed a handful of times. This chain uses TRBV6-1 with TRBJ1-1; D is ambiguous. The CDR3 totals 11 residues. V lost 9 bases to trimming and J lost 5 bases, with 10 bases between them. Germline CDR1 is MNHNS and CDR2 is SASEGT. The CDR3 protein is CASLKWTEAFF. The CDR3, as DNA: TGTGCCAGTCTAAAATGGACTGAAGCTTTCTTT.

The chain carries TRBV29-1 and TRBJ2-7; 7 positions match TRBD1. V dropped 4 bases and J dropped 5; count of bases not matched to a gene: 11. Germline values: CDR1 SQVTM, CDR2 ANQGSEA. This CDR3 comprises 14 residues. The CDR3 spells CSVATGAIGNEQYF. In DNA, the CDR3 is TGCAGCGTTGCAACAGGGGCCATCGGGAACGAGCAGTACTTC.

The rearrangement joins TRBV2 to TRBJ2-3, with 14 nucleotides matching TRBD2. This CDR3 comprises 16 residues. V gave up 6 bases and J gave up 6 bases; unmatched junction bases: 8. Germline CDR1 and CDR2: SNHLY and FYNNEI. The CDR3 bases are TGTGCCAGCAGCGCTACGGGACTAGCGGGAGTGGATACGCAGTATTTT. Its protein is CASSATGLAGVDTQYF.

The chain uses TRBV4-2 and TRBJ1-5; D is unresolved. This CDR3 has 13 amino acids. Germline CDR1 is LGHNA and CDR2 is YNFKEQ. V was clipped by 0 bases and J by 6 bases, with 6 bases between them. The CDR3 nucleotides are TGTGCCAGCAGCCAAGATACGGGTCAGCCCCAGCATTTT. Its protein is CASSQDTGQPQHF.

V is TRBV27 and J is TRBJ2-2; the D gene could be TRBD1 or TRBD2 (7 bases each). The CDR3 sequence is 16 residues long. Trimming pared 6 bases from V and 2 bases from J, leaving 16 bases between. CDR1 and CDR2 (germline): MNHEY, SMNVEV (reference sequence). The CDR3 protein is CASSGAGQSNTGELFF. CDR3 DNA sequence: TGTGCCAGCAGCGGAGCGGGACAGTCCAACACCGGGGAGCTGTTTTTT.

The genes are TRBV7-2 and TRBJ2-7; TRBD1 matches 10 bases. The CDR3 consists of 14 residues. The germline V gene has CDR1 SGHTA and CDR2 FQGNSA. V lost 9 bases to trimming and J lost 6 bases; unmatched junction nucleotides: 11. The CDR3 region has the DNA TGTGCCAGTAGTGGGGACAGGGGACGACTCGAGCAGTACTTC. This codes for CASSGDRGRLEQYF.

There are many counts of this clonotype. The chain is built from TRBV3-1 and TRBJ2-7; TRBD2 is a possible D gene (5 bases). The germline V gene has CDR1 LGHDT and CDR2 YNNKEL (reference sequence). The CDR3 contains 17 residues. The V and J ends lost 0 bases and 6 bases respectively, with 21 bases between them. The CDR3 loop is CASSQDRRSPPAGEQYF. DNA of the CDR3: TGTGCCAGCAGCCAAGATCGGAGGTCGCCCCCGGCCGGCGAGCAGTACTTC.

In this sample, this clonotype turned up a few times. This chain connects TRBV6-5 to TRBJ1-1; possibly TRBD1 for D (5 bases). CDR1 MNHEY and CDR2 SVGAGI come from the germline V gene. The CDR3 extends over 13 amino acids. V was shortened by 2 bases and J by 4 bases, with 8 bases between the two germline ends. CDR3 DNA: TGTGCCAGCAGTTACGGGGACGGCACTGAAGCTTTCTTT. This gives the protein CASSYGDGTEAFF.

In its sample, this clonotype was seen many times. The chain uses TRBV11-2 and TRBJ2-7; a weak D match, TRBD1 (6 bases). Germline V lookup: CDR1 SGHAT, CDR2 FQNNGV. The V gene lost 5 bases and the J gene lost 3 bases, with 14 bases spanning the gap. CDR3 length equals 14 residues. The CDR3 DNA is TGTGCCAGCAGCCCCTCGACAGGATACTACGAGCAGTACTTC. Encoded protein: CASSPSTGYYEQYF.

The chain combines TRBV13 with TRBJ2-1, with a tentative D call TRBD1 (6 bases). Germline V gene sequence: CDR1 PRHDT, CDR2 FYEKMQ (reference sequence). V lost 10 bases, J lost 4 bases, and 17 bases lay in between. The CDR3 runs 14 residues. The CDR3, as DNA: TGTGCCAACGGACAAGGACAGCCTTACAATGAGCAGTTCTTC. The encoded protein is CANGQGQPYNEQFF.

The sample holds a few counts of this clonotype. The J gene is TRBJ2-7, the V gene TRBV27, with D possibly being TRBD2 (5 bases). The CDR3 totals 14 residues. Trimming pared 5 bases from V and 2 bases from J, leaving 13 bases between. Germline CDR1 is MNHEY and CDR2 is SMNVEV (reference sequence). The CDR3 DNA is TGTGCCAGCAGTATCGCCGGGAATCCCTACGAGCAGTACTTC. Protein product: CASSIAGNPYEQYF.

The genes are TRBV11-2 and TRBJ2-7, with 10 bases that match TRBD1. Germline V gene sequence: CDR1 SGHAT, CDR2 FQNNGV. The CDR3 consists of 16 residues. V was pared by 4 bases and J by 3 bases, with 9 bases of the junction left unmatched. CDR3 amino acids: CASSSDGQGVRYEQYF. The CDR3 DNA follows: TGTGCCAGCAGCTCCGACGGACAGGGGGTTCGCTACGAGCAGTACTTC.

This CDR3 reads CASSRRGGLTINTGELFF. CDR3 DNA sequence: TGTGCCAGCAGCCGAAGAGGGGGCCTCACCATAAACACCGGGGAGCTGTTTTTT. J is TRBJ2-2 and V is TRBV12-3 or TRBV12-4; TRBD1 agrees at 7 bases. V gave up 6 bases and J gave up 2 bases; unmatched junction bases: 15. The CDR3 totals 18 residues.

The chain recombines TRBV28 with TRBJ2-7; TRBD2 matches 8 bases. There are 13 residues in the CDR3. Germline V gives CDR1 MDHEN, CDR2 SYDVKM. V lost 6 bases to trimming and J lost 6 bases; unmatched junction nucleotides: 7. CDR3 in amino acids: CASRGTSTVEQYF. The CDR3, as DNA: TGTGCCAGCAGAGGGACTAGTACCGTCGAGCAGTACTTC.

This clonotype was detected a few times. This chain joins TRBV20-1 and TRBJ2-3, with 12 bases aligning to TRBD2. With V trimmed by 6 bases and J by 3 bases, 7 bases remained unmatched. The CDR3 contains 15 residues. Germline CDR1 and CDR2: DFQATT and SNEGSKA (reference sequence). For the CDR3, the DNA is TGCAGTGCCGTGGCTAGCGGGAGGGTAACAGATACGCAGTATTTT. Amino acids: CSAVASGRVTDTQYF.

This clonotype has at least ten counts. The rearrangement joins TRBV7-9 to TRBJ2-7, with 7 positions matching TRBD2. V lost 4 bases, J lost 4 bases, and 10 bases stayed unmatched. The V gene's germline CDR1 is SEHNR and CDR2 FQNEAQ (reference sequence). The CDR3 is 15 amino acids. The CDR3 DNA follows: TGTGCCAGCAGCTCTATTACTAGCGTTTGGTACGAGCAGTACTTC. The encoded protein is CASSSITSVWYEQYF.

This chain links TRBV3-1 with TRBJ1-1; D possibly corresponds to TRBD1 (5 bases). Trimming cost V 2 bases and J 10 bases, with 11 bases left between them. This CDR3 is built from 12 residues. The V gene's germline CDR1 is LGHDT and CDR2 YNNKEL (reference sequence). Here the CDR3 reads CASSQRGVGAFF. The CDR3 DNA sequence: TGTGCCAGCAGCCAAAGGGGCGTAGGAGCTTTCTTT.

This rearrangement joins TRBV20-1 to TRBJ2-3, with 13 bases identical to TRBD2. J lost 3 bases, V lost 6 bases, and 12 bases had no gene match. CDR1 is DFQATT and CDR2 is SNEGSKA in the germline V gene (reference sequence). The CDR3 has 17 residues. The CDR3 nucleotides are TGCAGTGCAGCGGGACTAGCGGGACCCTCGTCGACAGATACGCAGTATTTT. It encodes CSAAGLAGPSSTDTQYF.

This clonotype turned up a few times. CDR3 protein: CASSVGSGKGYNEQFF. CDR3 coding DNA: TGTGCCAGCAGCGTAGGATCAGGGAAAGGTTACAATGAGCAGTTCTTC. The chain recombines TRBV9 with TRBJ2-1; D might be TRBD1 (5 bases). The length of the CDR3 is 16 residues. Germline CDR1 SGDLS, CDR2 YYNGEE. The V end lost 0 bases, the J end lost 4 bases, and 14 bases lay between the germline ends.